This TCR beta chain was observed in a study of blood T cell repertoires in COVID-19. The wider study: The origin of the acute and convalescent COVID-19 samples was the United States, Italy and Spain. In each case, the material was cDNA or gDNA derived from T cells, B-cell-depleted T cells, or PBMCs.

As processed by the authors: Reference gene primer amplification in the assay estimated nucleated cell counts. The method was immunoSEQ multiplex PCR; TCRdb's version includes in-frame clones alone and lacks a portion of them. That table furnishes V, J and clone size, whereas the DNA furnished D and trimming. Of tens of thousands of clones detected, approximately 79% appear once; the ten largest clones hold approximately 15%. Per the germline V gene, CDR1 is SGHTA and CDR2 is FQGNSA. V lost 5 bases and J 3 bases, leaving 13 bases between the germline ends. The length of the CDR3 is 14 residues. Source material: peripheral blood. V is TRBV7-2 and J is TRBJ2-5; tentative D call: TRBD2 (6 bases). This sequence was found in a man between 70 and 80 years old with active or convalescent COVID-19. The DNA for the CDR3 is TGTGCCAGCAGCGACCCCCGGGGGAAAGAGACCCAGTACTTC. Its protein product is CASSDPRGKETQYF. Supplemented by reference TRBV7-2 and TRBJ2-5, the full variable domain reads GAGVSQSPSNKVTEKGKDVELRCDPISGHTALYWYRQSLGQGLEFLIYFQGNSAPDKSGLPSDRFSAERTGGSVSTLTIQRTQQEDSAVYLCASSDPRGKETQYFGPGTRLLVL.